This TCR beta chain was sequenced in a study of blood T cell repertoires in COVID-19. Generated by immunoSEQ multiplex PCR, the TCRdb table keeps only in-frame clones and is missing some. The sample lists 260,000 or so clones, 84% occurring once. CDR3 length equals 14 residues. Deletions cut 0 bases from V and 2 bases from J, with 8 bases between. Germline CDR1 SGHRS, CDR2 YFSETQ. This TCR came from a human donor in a cohort sampled during active COVID-19. This sequence joins TRBV5-1 and TRBJ1-1, with D hard to call. The material sequenced was peripheral blood. The CDR3 bases are TGCGCCAGCAGCTTGGTTCCCCAAAACACTGAAGCTTTCTTT. Amino acids: CASSLVPQNTEAFF.